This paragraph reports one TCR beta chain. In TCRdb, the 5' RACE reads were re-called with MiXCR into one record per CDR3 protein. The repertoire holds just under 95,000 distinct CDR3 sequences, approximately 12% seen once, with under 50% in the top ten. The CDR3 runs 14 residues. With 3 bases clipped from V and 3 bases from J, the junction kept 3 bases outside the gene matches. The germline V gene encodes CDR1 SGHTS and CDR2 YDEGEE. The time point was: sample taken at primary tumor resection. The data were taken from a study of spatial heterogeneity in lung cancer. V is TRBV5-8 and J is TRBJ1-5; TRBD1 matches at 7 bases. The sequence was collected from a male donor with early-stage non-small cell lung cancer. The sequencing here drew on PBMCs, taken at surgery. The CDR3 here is CASSSRGLNQPQHF. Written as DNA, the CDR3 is TGTGCCAGCAGCTCGAGGGGGCTCAATCAGCCCCAGCATTTT.